This passage covers 30 T cell receptor beta chains from one sample sequenced in a study of T-cell memory formation after mild COVID-19. TCRdb reanalysed the 5' RACE reads using MiXCR and keeps one entry per CDR3 protein. The sample lists about 500,000 distinct CDR3 sequences, about 20% occurring once. Sequenced input: PBMCs or a T cell subset sorted from them (not recorded which). The receptors derive from an adult woman who had mild COVID-19 (a few samples of this study predate the infection). Cell type and time point are not known.

The rearrangement uses TRBV3-1 and TRBJ2-1; the match to TRBD2 covers 8 bases. The germline V gene encodes CDR1 LGHDT and CDR2 YNNKEL (reference sequence). This CDR3 is 15 amino acids long. V lost 1 base and J lost 5; bases outside the gene matches: 4. The CDR3 here is CASSQAGLGNNEQFF. CDR3 DNA sequence: TGTGCCAGCAGCCAAGCGGGACTAGGGAACAATGAGCAGTTCTTC.

The chain couples TRBV5-1 to TRBJ2-1; 8 bases are shared with TRBD1. Germline V gene sequence: CDR1 SGHRS, CDR2 YFSETQ. The CDR3 sequence is 14 residues long. The V and J ends lost 6 bases and 12 bases, in that order; junction bases with no gene match: 14. CDR3 sequence (DNA): TGCGCCAGCACCACAGGGGGGAGCGTCCAGGGGCAGTTCTTC. Translating it yields CASTTGGSVQGQFF.

This clonotype has at least ten counts. At one end the junction does not follow the germline gene, possibly because of a read error. The chain is built from TRBV5-1 and TRBJ1-3; D not resolved. CDR1 is SGHRS and CDR2 is YFSETQ in the germline V gene. The CDR3 has 12 residues. The CDR3 DNA is TGTGCCAGCAGCCTGACAGGAAACACCATATATTTT. Residues: CASSLTGNTIYF. The full variable domain, completed using reference TRBV5-1 and TRBJ1-3, is KAGVTQTPRYLIKTRGQQVTLSCSPISGHRSVSWYQQTPGQGLQFLFEYFSETQRNKGNFPGRFSGRQFSNSRSEMNVSTLELGDSALYLCASSLTGNTIYFGEGSWLTVV.

This clonotype was recorded once. The V call is TRBV13, the J call TRBJ1-2; 7 bases align to TRBD1. V was clipped by 5 bases and J by 8 bases; unmatched bases: 14. CDR1 is PRHDT and CDR2 is FYEKMQ in the germline V gene (reference sequence). The CDR3 is 15 amino acids. The CDR3 is CASSPDRQGLGGYTF. The CDR3 nucleotides read TGTGCCAGCAGCCCCGATAGACAGGGCCTGGGGGGCTACACCTTC.

The V gene is TRBV29-1, the J gene TRBJ2-7; possibly TRBD2 for D (5 bases). This CDR3 region has 11 residues. The V gene's germline CDR1 is SQVTM and CDR2 ANQGSEA. With 5 bases removed from V and 5 bases from J, the gap between germline ends came to 10 bases. The CDR3 is CSVRPRDEQYF. The CDR3 DNA follows: TGCAGCGTTCGGCCGAGGGACGAGCAGTACTTC.

The chain carries TRBV6-4 and TRBJ2-3; 13 nucleotides match TRBD2. CDR3 size: 15 residues. Germline lookup yields CDR1 MRHNA and CDR2 SNTAGT. With V trimmed by 2 bases and J by 10 bases, 6 bases remained unmatched. The CDR3 coding sequence is TGTGCCAGCAGTGACACTAGCGGGGGGGCCTTGGCGCAGTATTTT. This codes for CASSDTSGGALAQYF.

The chain combines TRBV5-1 with TRBJ1-1; 8 bases match TRBD1. CDR1 is SGHRS, CDR2 YFSETQ, per germline. V lost 0 bases, J lost 4 bases, and 8 bases stayed unmatched. The length of the CDR3 is 16 residues. The DNA of the CDR3 is TGCGCCAGCAGCTTGGCCGGCAGGGGGCTTCCCACTGAAGCTTTCTTT. Its protein product is CASSLAGRGLPTEAFF.

This clonotype was observed a handful of times. The chain recombines TRBV20-1 with TRBJ2-1, with 11 bases that match TRBD2. Germline V CDR1 and CDR2: DFQATT, SNEGSKA (reference sequence). CDR3 length: 16 amino acids. Trimming removed 3 bases from V and 4 bases from J; junction bases left unmatched: 8. The DNA for the CDR3 is TGCAGTGCTAGTCCTAGCGGGGGGACCCGATACAATGAGCAGTTCTTC. This translates into CSASPSGGTRYNEQFF.

This clonotype was seen a handful of times. This chain connects TRBV25-1 to TRBJ2-5, with TRBD2 identical over 8 bases. J gave up 6 bases and V 4 bases, and 7 bases lay outside the gene matches. Looked up from germline, CDR1 is MGHDK and CDR2 is SYGVNS. This CDR3 is built from 14 residues. The CDR3: CASSGSGGMKTQYF. CDR3 coding DNA: TGTGCCAGCAGTGGGAGCGGGGGCATGAAGACCCAGTACTTC.

This clonotype was picked up a small number of times. The junction does not match germline at one end; this may be a read error. The chain couples TRBV5-1 to TRBJ1-2; D is uncertain. The CDR3 is made up of 15 amino acids. Germline loops: CDR1 SGHRS, CDR2 YFSETQ. The CDR3 DNA is TGCGCCAGCACCTTGGATCCCGGAGGGCCGGGGGGCTACACCTTC. This translates into CASTLDPGGPGGYTF.

This clonotype occurred many times. The chain uses TRBV20-1 and TRBJ2-5, with 7 nucleotides matching TRBD2. The CDR3 length is 14 residues. V lost 4 bases, J lost 6 bases, and 11 bases stayed unmatched. From germline, CDR1 is DFQATT and CDR2 SNEGSKA (reference sequence). The CDR3 region is CSATDLAVMKTQYF. Here the CDR3 DNA reads TGCAGTGCTACCGATCTAGCGGTCATGAAGACCCAGTACTTC.

V is TRBV29-1 and J is TRBJ2-1; possible D gene TRBD2, 5 bases. Germline CDR1 is SQVTM and CDR2 is ANQGSEA. The CDR3 loop spans 12 amino acids. Trimming took 3 bases from V and 9 from J, leaving 12 bases between them. CDR3 bases: TGCAGCGTTGAGGTGAGGGTACCTGAGCAGTTCTTC. Translated: CSVEVRVPEQFF.

This clonotype was detected a few times. The chain couples TRBV5-1 to TRBJ2-2; 10 bases line up with TRBD1. The CDR3 loop spans 21 amino acids. From germline, CDR1 is SGHRS and CDR2 YFSETQ. Trimming took 2 bases from V and 1 from J; bases not matched to a gene: 17. The CDR3 sequence: CASSFNKGQGPTFQNTGELFF. The CDR3 DNA follows: TGCGCCAGCAGCTTCAACAAGGGACAGGGGCCGACATTTCAGAACACCGGGGAGCTGTTTTTT.

The chain has TRBV12-3 or TRBV12-4 and TRBJ1-2, with D perhaps TRBD1 (6 bases). The ends were cut back, 4 bases at V and 4 bases at J, with 13 bases in the middle. The CDR3 loop spans 14 amino acids. The CDR3 DNA reads as TGTGCCAGCAGTTCACAGGGTGCTGGCTATGGCTACACCTTC. Amino acid sequence: CASSSQGAGYGYTF.

This sequence joins TRBV27 and TRBJ2-6; D gene unclear. Germline V lookup: CDR1 MNHEY, CDR2 SMNVEV (reference sequence). The CDR3 length is 16 residues. Trimming removed 0 bases from V and 2 bases from J, with 8 bases in between. CDR3 nucleotide sequence: TGTGCCAGCAGTTTATCATGGGTTGCTGGGGCCAACGTCCTGACTTTC. Translation gives CASSLSWVAGANVLTF.

The table lists this clonotype with a few counts. This chain connects TRBV27 to TRBJ2-1; TRBD2 matches 8 bases. The V gene's germline CDR1 is MNHEY and CDR2 SMNVEV (reference sequence). V was pared by 3 bases and J by 6 bases, with 4 bases of the junction left unmatched. The CDR3 consists of 14 residues. The CDR3 loop reads CASSLRGALNEQFF. The CDR3 DNA sequence: TGTGCCAGCAGTTTGCGGGGGGCTCTCAATGAGCAGTTCTTC.

The chain recombines TRBV7-8 with TRBJ1-4; D call uncertain. Per the germline V gene, CDR1 is SGHVS and CDR2 is FQNEAQ. The ends were cut back, 0 bases at V and 7 bases at J, with 15 bases in the middle. There are 16 residues in the CDR3. CDR3 in amino acids: CASSLARNFMGEKLFF. The CDR3 nucleotides are TGTGCCAGCAGCTTAGCGCGGAACTTCATGGGTGAAAAACTGTTTTTT.

This clonotype was counted only a few times. This sequence joins TRBV9 and TRBJ2-1; D is possibly TRBD2 (5 bases). CDR1 is SGDLS, CDR2 YYNGEE, per germline. The CDR3 has 15 amino acids. V was pared by 3 bases and J by 5 bases, with 15 bases between. The CDR3 region has the DNA TGTGCCAGCAGCGCCGGACTCCCCACCAACAATGAGCAGTTCTTC. Translating gives CASSAGLPTNNEQFF.

The chain couples TRBV12-3 or TRBV12-4 to TRBJ2-4, with TRBD1 matching over 8 bases. J lost 7 bases, V lost 6 bases, and 11 bases had no gene match. This CDR3 is built from 15 residues. The CDR3, as DNA: TGTGCCAGCAGCTGGTCGGGCAGGGGGCGGAACATTCAGTACTTC. It specifies CASSWSGRGRNIQYF.

This clonotype was picked up a small number of times. The chain is built from TRBV20-1 and TRBJ2-7; weak D call: TRBD1 (7 bases). Germline-derived CDR1 and CDR2 are DFQATT and SNEGSKA (reference sequence). V lost 6 bases to trimming and J lost 2 bases, with 17 bases between them. The CDR3 spans 14 residues. Here the CDR3 reads CSALTGRIPYEQYF. The CDR3 DNA sequence: TGCAGTGCCTTGACAGGGAGGATCCCCTACGAGCAGTACTTC.

The chain carries TRBV24-1 and TRBJ2-7; D possibly corresponds to TRBD1 (6 bases). The CDR3 has 15 residues. Between the trimmed V and J ends, which lost 5 bases and 3 bases, there was a span of 16 bases. Germline CDR1 is KGHDR and CDR2 is SFDVKD. CDR3 amino acids: CATSGTVHYHYEQYF. The DNA for the CDR3 is TGTGCCACCAGTGGGACAGTTCATTACCACTACGAGCAGTACTTC.

CDR3 in amino acids: CSASRPSSVTAYGYTF. CDR3 nucleotide sequence: TGCAGTGCTAGCAGGCCCTCATCGGTGACAGCCTATGGCTACACCTTC. The chain has TRBV20-1 and TRBJ1-2, with D possibly matching TRBD1 (5 bases). Germline V gene data show CDR1 as DFQATT and CDR2 as SNEGSKA (reference sequence). V was trimmed by 3 bases and J by 4 bases, leaving 21 bases between them. The CDR3 is made up of 16 amino acids.

The rearrangement links TRBV18 to TRBJ1-3; possibly TRBD1 for D (6 bases). Trimming took off 3 bases at V and 4 bases at J, with 10 bases between the two ends. This CDR3 comprises 14 residues. Germline values: CDR1 KGHSH, CDR2 LQKENI. CDR3 bases: TGTGCCAGCTCACCGGGACATTCGGGAAACACCATATATTTT. Translating it yields CASSPGHSGNTIYF.

This clonotype was picked up a small number of times. The chain combines TRBV29-1 with TRBJ2-7, with TRBD2 identical over 7 bases. The CDR3 has 13 residues. Trimming took 4 bases from V and 2 from J; bases not matched to a gene: 5. Germline V gives CDR1 SQVTM, CDR2 ANQGSEA. CDR3 in DNA: TGCAGCGTTGGTGGGACTACCCCCTACGAGCAGTACTTC. Translated, it gives CSVGGTTPYEQYF.

On this clonotype: Relative to the germline gene, one junction end is altered; a read error may explain this. The chain links TRBV9 to TRBJ2-1; D call uncertain. The CDR3 consists of 10 residues. Germline V gene lookup returns CDR1 SGDLS and CDR2 YYNGEE. The CDR3, as DNA: TGTGCCAGCAGCCCGAGCCGGACGCAGTTC. Translating it yields CASSPSRTQF.

The rearrangement uses TRBV6-5 and TRBJ1-5, with 9 bases fitting TRBD1. The V segment lost 6 bases and the J segment 1 base; nucleotides outside the gene matches: 4. The germline V gene encodes CDR1 MNHEY and CDR2 SVGAGI. This CDR3 contains 15 residues. CDR3 nucleotide sequence: TGTGCCAGCAGGTACGGGACAGGGAGCAATCAGCCCCAGCATTTT. Translation: CASRYGTGSNQPQHF.

The table lists this clonotype with a few counts. This chain joins TRBV12-3 or TRBV12-4 and TRBJ2-3, with a possible D match to TRBD1 (6 bases). The CDR3 totals 15 residues. The V gene lost 7 bases and the J gene lost 1 base, with 15 bases spanning the gap. The CDR3 sequence is CASNHRDIGTDTQYF. The CDR3 bases are TGTGCCAGCAACCACCGGGACATAGGCACAGATACGCAGTATTTT.

J is TRBJ2-7 and V is TRBV3-1, with D perhaps TRBD2 (6 bases). Germline V lookup: CDR1 LGHDT, CDR2 YNNKEL (reference sequence). The CDR3 sequence is 13 residues long. With 3 bases removed from V and 3 bases from J, the gap between germline ends came to 9 bases. CDR3 bases: TGTGCCAGCAGCCATGGGCGGGGCTACGAGCAGTACTTC. Its translation is CASSHGRGYEQYF.

The chain combines TRBV24-1 with TRBJ2-2; 9 bases map to TRBD2. The V and J ends lost 4 bases and 1 base, in that order; junction bases with no gene match: 3. This CDR3 region has 16 residues. The V gene's germline CDR1 is KGHDR and CDR2 SFDVKD. The CDR3 sequence is CATSDTSGRNTGELFF. The CDR3 DNA follows: TGTGCCACCAGTGACACTAGCGGGCGGAACACCGGGGAGCTGTTTTTT.

This clonotype was observed many times. The chain is built from TRBV7-9 and TRBJ2-5; unclear D gene. The V gene's germline CDR1 is SEHNR and CDR2 FQNEAQ (reference sequence). V was trimmed by 3 bases and J by 5 bases, leaving 7 bases between them. The CDR3 consists of 12 residues. The CDR3 reads CASSLSWETQYF. The CDR3 bases are TGTGCCAGCAGCTTGAGCTGGGAGACCCAGTACTTC.